This T cell receptor beta chain appears in the sequencing data of a study of CD8 T cells in Susac syndrome. Trimming left V 4 bases short and J 5 bases short, with 11 bases between. Germline V gene sequence: CDR1 SQVTM, CDR2 ANQGSEA. The CDR3 contains 13 residues. Reverse transcription used roughly 0.5 to 1 ug RNA and random hexamers. Amplification of TCR beta CDR3 spanned 54 Vbeta and 13 Jbeta via immunoSEQ multiplex PCR. TCRdb ran MiXCR on the immunoSEQ multiplex PCR reads and lists one entry per CDR3 protein. This sample has over 65,000 distinct CDR3 sequences, with about 93% found just once. TCR beta sequences were obtained from blood CD8+ and CD4+ T cells. TEMRA cells were enriched by FACS, and CD4+ and CD8+ T cells were negatively isolated.

The sequence came from a human donor with Susac syndrome. V and J are TRBV29-1 and TRBJ1-4, with no clear D. Sequencing input: CD4+ T cells from PBMCs. DNA for the CDR3: TGCAGCGTTGGAGTCCGACCCAATGAAAAACTGTTTTTT. It translates to CSVGVRPNEKLFF.